The 10 T cell receptor beta chains given below trace back to one sample, sequenced in a study of T cells in Graves' hyperthyroidism and ophthalmopathy. TCR beta CDR3 region amplification was performed from RNA transcripts. TCR CDR3 underwent first-round RT-PCR with the HTBI primer set. TCRdb passed the multiplex PCR reads through MiXCR, listing each CDR3 protein once. The sample includes 660,000 or so distinct CDR3 sequences, around 21% of them seen just once. Specimen: blood. These receptors were obtained from a man aged 25 to 40 with Graves' ophthalmopathy.

This clonotype has at least ten counts. The genes are TRBV18 and TRBJ2-5, with 8 bases fitting TRBD2. This CDR3 region has 14 residues. Losses at the gene ends were 6 bases for V and 6 bases for J; bases not matched to a gene: 9. Germline assignment: CDR1 KGHSH and CDR2 LQKENI. The CDR3 sequence: CASSPGLEIKTQYF. The CDR3 coding sequence is TGTGCCAGCTCCCCGGGACTAGAGATAAAGACCCAGTACTTC. The entire variable domain, with the rest obtained from reference TRBV18 and TRBJ2-5, is as follows: NAGVMQNPRHLVRRRGQEARLRCSPMKGHSHVYWYRQLPEEGLKFMVYLQKENIIDESGMPKERFSAEFPKEGPSILRIQQVVRGDSAAYFCASSPGLEIKTQYFGPGTRLLVL.

The rearrangement uses TRBV6-2 or TRBV6-3 and TRBJ2-1; 11 bases align to TRBD2. The CDR3 spans 18 residues. With V trimmed by 0 bases and J by 6 bases, 10 bases remained unmatched. Germline V gives CDR1 MNHEY, CDR2 SVGEGT. The CDR3 DNA is TGTGCCAGCAGTTACTCTGGGGGCCTAGCGGGAGGTCCCAATGAGCAGTTCTTC. Its protein is CASSYSGGLAGGPNEQFF.

The J gene is TRBJ2-7, the V gene TRBV30, with TRBD1 identical over 8 bases. Per germline, CDR1 GTSNPN and CDR2 SVGIG (reference sequence). The CDR3 is 13 residues long. The V gene end was trimmed by 4 bases and the J gene end by 6 bases; junction bases not matched to a gene: 8. This CDR3 reads CAWKRTGSGEQYF. Here the CDR3 DNA reads TGTGCCTGGAAGAGGACAGGGTCGGGCGAGCAGTACTTC.

This clonotype showed up many times. V is TRBV30 and J is TRBJ2-7, with 11 bases identical to TRBD2. V gave up 3 bases and J gave up 6 bases; unmatched junction bases: 16. Germline V gene lookup returns CDR1 GTSNPN and CDR2 SVGIG (reference sequence). The length of the CDR3 is 17 residues. CDR3 in amino acids: CAWRGRLAGNRGLEQYF. The DNA of the CDR3 is TGTGCCTGGAGGGGCCGACTAGCGGGAAACCGAGGGCTCGAGCAGTACTTC.

V is TRBV13 and J is TRBJ2-3; no clear D gene. The germline CDR1 and CDR2 sequences are PRHDT and FYEKMQ (reference sequence). V gave up 1 base and J gave up 4 bases, with 9 bases separating them. The length of the CDR3 is 14 residues. CDR3 DNA sequence: TGTGCCAGCAGCTTAGTAGGAGTCCCAGATACGCAGTATTTT. It codes for CASSLVGVPDTQYF.

This clonotype was seen only once. The J gene is TRBJ2-3, the V gene TRBV11-2; maybe TRBD2 (5 bases). Between the trimmed V and J ends, which lost 4 bases and 3 bases, there was a span of 14 bases. Germline assignment: CDR1 SGHAT and CDR2 FQNNGV. The CDR3 is made up of 15 amino acids. CDR3 residues: CASSYRQRGTDTQYF. The CDR3 DNA is TGTGCCAGCAGCTACCGTCAGCGCGGGACAGATACGCAGTATTTT.

The gene calls are TRBV30 and TRBJ2-3, with 8 bases that match TRBD2. This CDR3 comprises 14 residues. Germline CDR1 GTSNPN, CDR2 SVGIG (reference sequence). The junction had 5 bases not matched to a gene; V was cut back by 0 bases and J by 6 bases. The CDR3 here is CAWSVAGVPDTQYF. CDR3 DNA sequence: TGTGCCTGGAGTGTAGCGGGAGTACCCGATACGCAGTATTTT. Full variable domain (missing parts from reference TRBV30 and TRBJ2-3): SQTIHQWPATLVQPVGSPLSLECTVEGTSNPNLYWYRQAAGRGLQLLFYSVGIGQISSEVPQNLSASRPQDRQFILSSKKLLLSDSGFYLCAWSVAGVPDTQYFGPGTRLTVL.

The chain combines TRBV29-1 with TRBJ2-7, with D maybe TRBD2 (6 bases). CDR3 size: 13 residues. CDR1 is SQVTM, CDR2 ANQGSEA, per germline. V lost 4 bases and J 2 bases, leaving 12 bases between the germline ends. CDR3: CSVAQGGPYEQYF. CDR3 nucleotides: TGCAGCGTTGCGCAGGGAGGACCCTACGAGCAGTACTTC.

This clonotype was seen a handful of times. J is TRBJ1-1 and V is TRBV9; D is perhaps TRBD1 (6 bases). Trimming took 3 bases from V and 2 from J, leaving 11 bases between them. CDR1 SGDLS and CDR2 YYNGEE come from the germline V gene. CDR3 length: 14 amino acids. The CDR3 spells CASSAFGGNTEAFF. CDR3 coding DNA: TGTGCCAGCAGCGCCTTTGGGGGCAACACTGAAGCTTTCTTT.

The CDR3 DNA sequence: TGTGCCAGCTCCGGACTAGCGGGAGGGAGCACAGATACGCAGTATTTT. Its translation is CASSGLAGGSTDTQYF. This chain links TRBV27 with TRBJ2-3; 15 positions agree with TRBD2. The CDR3 is made up of 16 amino acids. The junction had 3 bases not matched to a gene; V was cut back by 8 bases and J by 0 bases. CDR1 MNHEY and CDR2 SMNVEV come from the germline V gene (reference sequence).